The 25 T cell receptor beta chains presented below share a single source sample, sequenced in a study of CD8+CD57+ T cells in acquired aplastic anemia. Previously, flow cytometry had revealed CD8+CD57+ cell expansion in the patients chosen for sequencing. For CDR3 and TCR beta VDJ profiling, genomic DNA was the template used. TCRdb reanalysed the reads using MiXCR and keeps one entry per CDR3 protein. Of 150,000 to 200,000 distinct CDR3 sequences in the sample, 40% to 55% were seen once. The sequenced material came from sorted CD4+, CD8+, or CD8+CD57+ T cells (not recorded which) from PBMCs. These TCRs come from a human donor with aplastic anemia.

This chain uses TRBV24-1 with TRBJ2-3; TRBD1 or TRBD2 may be the D gene (5 bases each). The ends were cut back, 4 bases at V and 4 bases at J, with 14 bases in the middle. This CDR3 is built from 15 residues. Germline values: CDR1 KGHDR, CDR2 SFDVKD. CDR3 amino acids: CATSDPRGAADTQYF. The CDR3 DNA follows: TGTGCCACCAGTGACCCAAGAGGGGCCGCAGATACGCAGTATTTT.

There are a few counts of this clonotype. The chain is built from TRBV15 and TRBJ2-3; D is undetermined. Between the trimmed V and J ends, which lost 0 bases and 6 bases, there was a span of 10 bases. Germline-derived CDR1 and CDR2 are LNHNV and YYDKDF (reference sequence). CDR3 length: 14 residues. CDR3 bases: TGTGCCACCAGCAGAGATCAAGGGAAGGATACGCAGTATTTT. Translated, it gives CATSRDQGKDTQYF. Variable domain in full (rest from reference TRBV15 and TRBJ2-3): DAMVIQNPRYQVTQFGKPVTLSCSQTLNHNVMYWYQQKSSQAPKLLFHYYDKDFNNEADTPDNFQSRRPNTSFCFLDIRSPGLGDTAMYLCATSRDQGKDTQYFGPGTRLTVL.

As concerns this clonotype: A much larger clonotype is one base distant, so this may be a read error. The chain uses TRBV6-1 and TRBJ1-2, with 8 bases aligning to TRBD1. Germline V CDR1 and CDR2: MNHNS, SASEGT. This CDR3 has 12 residues. CDR3 sequence reads: CASRTGAYGYAF. The CDR3 region has the DNA TGTGCCAGCAGGACAGGGGCCTATGGCTACGCCTTC.

The chain carries TRBV29-1 and TRBJ1-1; 7 bases map to TRBD1. Unmatched junction bases numbered 4, after V lost 6 bases and J lost 0 bases. This CDR3 contains 13 residues. Per germline, CDR1 SQVTM and CDR2 ANQGSEA. CDR3 protein: CSVSGTVNTEAFF. DNA of the CDR3: TGCAGCGTGAGCGGGACAGTGAACACTGAAGCTTTCTTT. The whole variable domain, remainder taken from reference TRBV29-1 and TRBJ1-1, is SAVISQKPSRDICQRGTSLTIQCQVDSQVTMMFWYRQQPGQSLTLIATANQGSEATYESGFVIDKFPISRPNLTFSTLTVSNMSPEDSSIYLCSVSGTVNTEAFFGQGTRLTVV.

As for this clonotype: In this CDR3 the conserved last residue, phenylalanine or tryptophan, is missing, so a read error is likely. J is TRBJ1-6 and V is TRBV2; D is undetermined. In germline, CDR1 is SNHLY, CDR2 FYNNEI. The CDR3 totals 14 residues. CDR3 loop: CASSEGGENSRLHL. The CDR3 DNA follows: TGTGCCAGCAGTGAAGGGGGAGAGAATTCACGCCTCCACCTT.

This clonotype showed up just a few times. The chain has TRBV20-1 and TRBJ2-3; D is possibly TRBD2 (5 bases). This CDR3 is 15 amino acids long. Germline V gene sequence: CDR1 DFQATT, CDR2 SNEGSKA (reference sequence). Between the trimmed V and J ends, which lost 2 bases and 0 bases, there was a span of 12 bases. CDR3 residues: CSARLTGISTDTQYF. CDR3 DNA: TGCAGTGCTAGATTGACCGGGATCAGCACAGATACGCAGTATTTT.

The chain has TRBV2 and TRBJ2-7; maybe TRBD1 (7 bases). In germline, CDR1 is SNHLY, CDR2 FYNNEI. This CDR3 is 12 amino acids long. The V and J ends lost 6 bases and 6 bases respectively, with 12 bases between them. CDR3 DNA sequence: TGTGCCAGCAGGGACAGGCGGGGCGAGCAGTACTTC. It specifies CASRDRRGEQYF.

This clonotype was seen more than once but under ten times. This sequence joins TRBV2 and TRBJ2-5; no clear D gene. Germline CDR1 and CDR2: SNHLY and FYNNEI. The ends were cut back, 2 bases at V and 1 base at J, with 5 bases in the middle. This CDR3 is built from 13 residues. The DNA for the CDR3 is TGTGCCAGCAGTGAACCCCTCCAAGAGACCCAGTACTTC. This translates into CASSEPLQETQYF.

The rearrangement links TRBV25-1 to TRBJ1-4, with TRBD1 matching over 9 bases. With V trimmed by 6 bases and J by 7 bases, 9 bases remained unmatched. The CDR3 has 15 residues. CDR1 and CDR2 (germline): MGHDK, SYGVNS. Here the CDR3 DNA reads TGTGCCAGCAGCTCTGGGACAGGGAGCGGTGAAAAACTGTTTTTT. Its translation: CASSSGTGSGEKLFF.

In nucleotides, the CDR3 is TGTGCCAGTAGTATAGTGGGATACTATGGCTACACCTTC. Residues: CASSIVGYYGYTF. The chain has TRBV19 and TRBJ1-2; D gene unclear. Germline V gene lookup returns CDR1 LNHDA and CDR2 SQIVND (reference sequence). The CDR3 has 13 residues. The V gene lost 1 base and the J gene lost 3 bases, with 6 bases spanning the gap.

The J gene is TRBJ2-3, the V gene TRBV29-1, with 8 bases aligning to TRBD1. Trimming cost V 3 bases and J 9 bases; bases outside gene matches: 8. Germline CDR1 is SQVTM and CDR2 is ANQGSEA. The CDR3 sequence is 13 residues long. CDR3 nucleotides: TGCAGCGTTGACCGCTCGGGACAGGCCACGCAGTATTTT. It yields the protein CSVDRSGQATQYF.

As concerns this clonotype: One end of the junction is discordant with germline, which a read error may explain. J is TRBJ2-1 and V is TRBV15; 9 positions agree with TRBD1. Germline V gene data show CDR1 as LNHNV and CDR2 as YYDKDF (reference sequence). This CDR3 is 16 amino acids long. The CDR3 region is CAASKVRQGVNNEQFF. In DNA form, the CDR3 reads TGTGCCGCCAGCAAAGTGCGACAGGGGGTTAACAATGAGCAGTTCTTC.

The chain carries TRBV18 and TRBJ1-1, with TRBD1 as a possible D gene (5 bases). CDR3 length: 13 residues. Germline V gene lookup returns CDR1 KGHSH and CDR2 LQKENI. Trimming took 3 bases from V and 3 from J, leaving 8 bases between them. The CDR3 spells CASSPLQDTEAFF. The CDR3 region has the DNA TGTGCCAGCTCACCCCTACAGGACACTGAAGCTTTCTTT.

The chain couples TRBV7-2 to TRBJ2-7; D unclear. The CDR3 is made up of 14 amino acids. The V gene lost 0 bases and the J gene lost 2 bases, with 8 bases spanning the gap. Germline loops: CDR1 SGHTA, CDR2 FQGNSA. DNA of the CDR3: TGTGCCAGCAGCTTAGCGGGTCCCCCCTACGAGCAGTACTTC. This translates into CASSLAGPPYEQYF.

There are many counts of this clonotype. The chain uses TRBV7-2 and TRBJ2-5, with TRBD2 matching over 9 bases. CDR3 length equals 15 residues. Germline CDR1 is SGHTA and CDR2 is FQGNSA. The V and J ends lost 7 bases and 2 bases, in that order; junction bases with no gene match: 8. CDR3 nucleotides: TGTGCCAGCACCCTCCCCAGCGGGGGGCAAGAGACCCAGTACTTC. This translates into CASTLPSGGQETQYF.

In this sample, this clonotype turned up many times. V and J are TRBV7-9 and TRBJ1-2; no clear D. The length of the CDR3 is 14 residues. Per germline, CDR1 SEHNR and CDR2 FQNEAQ (reference sequence). V dropped 4 bases and J dropped 7 bases, with 16 bases sitting between them. The CDR3 region is CASSSLTPTRGYTF. In DNA form, the CDR3 reads TGTGCCAGCAGCTCCCTGACACCAACCCGTGGCTACACCTTC.

With respect to this clonotype: The CDR3 does not end in the conserved phenylalanine or tryptophan, so this is likely a read error. The chain links TRBV7-3 to TRBJ1-1; D not resolved. The V end lost 5 bases, the J end lost 1 base, and 11 bases lay between the germline ends. Germline CDR1 SGHTA, CDR2 FQGTGA. The CDR3 sequence is 14 residues long. The CDR3 is CASSQEGRNTEAFL. The CDR3, as DNA: TGTGCCAGCAGCCAAGAAGGCAGGAACACTGAAGCTTTCCTT.

Ten or more counts support this clonotype. The V gene is TRBV19, the J gene TRBJ2-3, with D perhaps TRBD1 or TRBD2 (7 bases each). Germline V gene lookup returns CDR1 LNHDA and CDR2 SQIVND (reference sequence). The CDR3 loop spans 14 amino acids. Trimming took 2 bases from V and 6 from J, leaving 12 bases between them. Here the CDR3 reads CASSIRQGGDTQYF. CDR3 nucleotide sequence: TGTGCCAGTAGTATAAGGCAGGGGGGGGATACGCAGTATTTT. The full variable domain, in which reference TRBV19 and TRBJ2-3 provide the parts outside the CDR3, is DGGITQSPKYLFRKEGQNVTLSCEQNLNHDAMYWYRQDPGQGLRLIYYSQIVNDFQKGDIAEGYSVSREKKESFPLTVTSAQKNPTAFYLCASSIRQGGDTQYFGPGTRLTVL.

The genes are TRBV24-1 and TRBJ2-1; 12 nucleotides match TRBD2. Germline V gene lookup returns CDR1 KGHDR and CDR2 SFDVKD. The trim removed 0 bases at V and 4 bases at J, leaving 0 bases unmatched. The CDR3 spans 16 residues. The DNA of the CDR3 is TGTGCCACCAGTGATTTGACTAGCGGGGGGTACAATGAGCAGTTCTTC. As protein: CATSDLTSGGYNEQFF.

This clonotype was seen a handful of times. One end of the junction varies from germline; a read error may be responsible. The V call is TRBV5-1, the J call TRBJ2-5, with TRBD1 as a possible D gene (6 bases). Germline V gives CDR1 SGHRS, CDR2 YFSETQ. The CDR3 has 14 amino acids. The CDR3 coding sequence is TGCGCCGGCAGCTTGGGGGCAGGGTCGGAGACCCAGTACTTC. Translation: CAGSLGAGSETQYF. Looking up the rest from reference TRBV5-1 and TRBJ2-5 gives the full variable domain: KAGVTQTPRYLIKTRGQQVTLSCSPISGHRSVSWYQQTPGQGLQFLFEYFSETQRNKGNFPGRFSGRQFSNSRSEMNVSTLELGDSALYLCAGSLGAGSETQYFGPGTRLLVL.

This clonotype was detected many times. The rearrangement joins TRBV5-4 to TRBJ1-3; the match to TRBD1 covers 7 bases. With V trimmed by 1 base and J by 3 bases, 4 bases remained unmatched. In germline, CDR1 is SGHNT, CDR2 YYREEE (reference sequence). This CDR3 has 15 amino acids. CDR3 region: CASSLSGTDGNTIYF. In nucleotides, the CDR3 is TGTGCCAGCAGCTTGTCCGGGACAGATGGAAACACCATATATTTT.

V is TRBV5-1 and J is TRBJ2-5; 11 nucleotides align to TRBD2. Germline CDR1 is SGHRS and CDR2 is YFSETQ. Losses at the gene ends were 5 bases for V and 1 base for J; bases not matched to a gene: 4. CDR3 length equals 15 residues. CDR3 bases: TGCGCCAGCAGTACCGGGACTAGCGGCCAAGAGACCCAGTACTTC. It translates to CASSTGTSGQETQYF.

The chain uses TRBV7-6 and TRBJ2-7; 14 nucleotides line up with TRBD2. The germline CDR1 and CDR2 sequences are SGHVS and FNYEAQ. Trimming at V came to 5 bases and at J to 5 bases, leaving 5 bases not matched to a gene. This CDR3 has 15 residues. The chain's CDR3 is CASSEGLAGVNEQYF. The CDR3 bases are TGTGCCAGCAGCGAGGGACTAGCGGGAGTCAACGAGCAGTACTTC.

This clonotype was counted at least ten times. The chain carries TRBV5-1 and TRBJ2-2, with 10 bases matching TRBD1. Looked up from germline, CDR1 is SGHRS and CDR2 is YFSETQ. This CDR3 region has 16 residues. V lost 4 bases to trimming and J lost 9 bases; unmatched junction nucleotides: 12. CDR3 in amino acids: CASSPRQGATSRELFF. The CDR3 DNA reads TGCGCCAGCAGCCCCCGACAGGGGGCGACGAGCCGGGAGCTGTTTTTT.

This clonotype showed up many times. The chain joins TRBV24-1 to TRBJ2-1; D gene unclear. The V and J ends lost 4 bases and 6 bases respectively, with 15 bases between them. The CDR3 runs 15 residues. Germline CDR1 reads KGHDR; CDR2 reads SFDVKD. CDR3 bases: TGTGCCACCAGTGACCCCCCCCGGACGGGCAATGAGCAGTTCTTC. As protein: CATSDPPRTGNEQFF.